This T cell receptor (beta chain) is drawn from a study of T-cell reconstitution after alpha-beta-depleted transplantation in children. The J segment lost 1 base and the V segment lost 5 bases, leaving 9 bases of the junction unmatched. The V gene's germline CDR1 is MGHRA and CDR2 YSYEKL. The CDR3 is made up of 17 amino acids. Preparation of the TCRbeta library used unique molecular identifiers. TCRdb used MiXCR to reprocess the PCR reads, holding one entry per CDR3 protein. Of approximately 510,000 distinct CDR3 sequences listed, about 17% are singletons. This receptor was obtained from a human donor who donated a stem cell graft to a child with acute lymphoblastic leukemia. The V call is TRBV4-1, the J call TRBJ2-3; 10 nucleotides align to TRBD1. Here the sequenced sample was PBMCs from the stem cell graft donor, taken from the stem cell graft. CDR3 residues: CASSYRQGAIGTDTQYF. In DNA, the CDR3 is TGCGCCAGCAGCTACAGACAGGGGGCTATTGGCACAGATACGCAGTATTTT.